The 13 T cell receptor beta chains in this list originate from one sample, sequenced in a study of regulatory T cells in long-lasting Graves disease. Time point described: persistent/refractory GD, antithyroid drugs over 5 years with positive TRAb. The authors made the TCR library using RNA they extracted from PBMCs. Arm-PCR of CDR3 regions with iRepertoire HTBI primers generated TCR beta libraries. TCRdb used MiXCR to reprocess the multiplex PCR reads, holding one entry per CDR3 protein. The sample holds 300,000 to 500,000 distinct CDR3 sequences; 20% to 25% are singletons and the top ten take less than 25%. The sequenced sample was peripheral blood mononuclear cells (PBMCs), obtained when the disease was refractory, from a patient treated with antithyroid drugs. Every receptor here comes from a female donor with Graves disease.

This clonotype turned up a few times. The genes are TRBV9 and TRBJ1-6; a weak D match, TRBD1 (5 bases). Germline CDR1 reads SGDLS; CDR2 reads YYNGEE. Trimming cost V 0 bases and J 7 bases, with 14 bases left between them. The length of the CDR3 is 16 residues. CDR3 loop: CASSVAAGLMNSPLHF. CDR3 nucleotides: TGTGCCAGCAGCGTAGCTGCGGGGCTGATGAATTCACCCCTCCACTTT. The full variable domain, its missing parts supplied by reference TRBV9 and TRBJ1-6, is DSGVTQTPKHLITATGQRVTLRCSPRSGDLSVYWYQQSLDQGLQFLIQYYNGEERAKGNILERFSAQQFPDLHSELNLSSLELGDSALYFCASSVAAGLMNSPLHFGNGTRLTVT.

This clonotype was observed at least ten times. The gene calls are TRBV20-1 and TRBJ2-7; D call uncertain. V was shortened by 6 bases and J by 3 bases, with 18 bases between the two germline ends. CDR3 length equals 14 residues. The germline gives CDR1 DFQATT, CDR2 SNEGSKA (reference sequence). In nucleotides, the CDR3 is TGCAGTGCCCAGTCCCAGGAGAGCCTCTACGAGCAGTACTTC. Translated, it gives CSAQSQESLYEQYF.

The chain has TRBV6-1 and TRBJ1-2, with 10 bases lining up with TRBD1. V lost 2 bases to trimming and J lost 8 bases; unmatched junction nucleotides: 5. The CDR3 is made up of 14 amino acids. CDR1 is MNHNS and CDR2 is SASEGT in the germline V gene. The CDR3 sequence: CASSESGTGDGYTF. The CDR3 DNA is TGTGCCAGCAGTGAATCAGGGACAGGGGACGGCTACACCTTC.

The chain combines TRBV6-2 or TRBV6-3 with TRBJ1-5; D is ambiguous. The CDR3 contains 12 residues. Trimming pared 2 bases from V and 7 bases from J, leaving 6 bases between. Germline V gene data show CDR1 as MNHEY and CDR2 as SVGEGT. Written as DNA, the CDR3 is TGTGCCAGCAGTTACGACCCCCAGCCCCAGCATTTT. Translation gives CASSYDPQPQHF.

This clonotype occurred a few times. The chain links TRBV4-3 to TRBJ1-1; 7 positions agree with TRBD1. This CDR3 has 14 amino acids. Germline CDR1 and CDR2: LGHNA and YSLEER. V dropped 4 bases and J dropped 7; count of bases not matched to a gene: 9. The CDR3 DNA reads TGCGCCAGCAGCCGGTGGACCGGGACAGATGAAGCTTTCTTT. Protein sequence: CASSRWTGTDEAFF.

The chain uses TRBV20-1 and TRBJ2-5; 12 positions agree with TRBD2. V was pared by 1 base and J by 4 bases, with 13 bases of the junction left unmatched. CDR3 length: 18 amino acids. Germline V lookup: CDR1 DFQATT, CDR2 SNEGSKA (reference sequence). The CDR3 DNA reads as TGCAGTGCTAGAGGGGTGGCGACTAGCGGGGGTAAGGTAGAGACCCAGTACTTC. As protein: CSARGVATSGGKVETQYF.

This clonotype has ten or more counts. This CDR3 is CATNSDSSFFYGYTF. The CDR3 bases are TGTGCCACTAACTCGGACAGTTCTTTCTTCTATGGCTACACCTTC. This rearrangement joins TRBV6-1 to TRBJ1-2; possibly TRBD1 for D (6 bases). The CDR3 extends over 15 amino acids. Looked up from germline, CDR1 is MNHNS and CDR2 is SASEGT. The V end was cut by 10 bases, the J end by 4 bases, with 22 bases between.

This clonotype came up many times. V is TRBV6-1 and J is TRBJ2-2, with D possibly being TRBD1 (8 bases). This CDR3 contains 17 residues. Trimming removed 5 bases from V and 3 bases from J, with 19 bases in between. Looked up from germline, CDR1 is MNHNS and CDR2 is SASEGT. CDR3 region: CASSPGQGGWDTGELFF. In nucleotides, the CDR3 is TGTGCCAGCAGTCCTGGACAGGGAGGGTGGGACACCGGGGAGCTGTTTTTT.

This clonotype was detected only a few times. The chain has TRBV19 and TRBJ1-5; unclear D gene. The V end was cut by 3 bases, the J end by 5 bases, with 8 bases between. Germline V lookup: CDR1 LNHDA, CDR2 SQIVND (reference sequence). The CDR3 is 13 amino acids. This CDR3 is CASSIGGDQPQHF. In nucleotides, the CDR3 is TGTGCCAGTAGTATTGGTGGAGATCAGCCCCAGCATTTT.

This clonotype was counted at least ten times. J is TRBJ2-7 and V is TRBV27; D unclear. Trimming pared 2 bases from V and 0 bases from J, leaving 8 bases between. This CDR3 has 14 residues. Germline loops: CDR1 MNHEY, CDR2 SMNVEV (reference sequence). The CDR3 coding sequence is TGTGCCAGCAGTTTAGGGCAGCACTCCTACGAGCAGTACTTC. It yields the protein CASSLGQHSYEQYF.

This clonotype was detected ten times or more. CDR3 in DNA: TGTGCCAGCGGCCAGCCTGGCTACACCTTC. The encoded protein is CASGQPGYTF. This chain joins TRBV12-3 or TRBV12-4 and TRBJ1-2, with D uncertain. The CDR3 runs 10 residues. The V end lost 8 bases, the J end lost 7 bases, and 8 bases lay between the germline ends.

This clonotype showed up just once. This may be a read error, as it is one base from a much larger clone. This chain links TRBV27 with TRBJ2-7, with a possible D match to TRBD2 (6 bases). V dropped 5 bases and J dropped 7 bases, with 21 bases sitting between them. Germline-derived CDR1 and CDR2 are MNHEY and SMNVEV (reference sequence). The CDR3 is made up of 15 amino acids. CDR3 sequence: CASSEVGGVRSEQYF. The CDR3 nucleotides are TGTGCCAGCAGTGAAGTTGGCGGGGTGAGATCGGAGCAGTACTTC.

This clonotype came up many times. CDR3 DNA: TGCAGTGCCGAGGGCAGGGATAGCAATCAGCCCCAGCATTTT. This sequence encodes CSAEGRDSNQPQHF. The rearrangement links TRBV20-1 to TRBJ1-5, with D possibly being TRBD1 (5 bases). CDR1 is DFQATT, CDR2 SNEGSKA, per germline (reference sequence). Trimming shortened V by 6 bases and J by 0 bases, and 12 bases separated the two germline ends. The CDR3 runs to 14 residues.